These 28 T cell receptor beta chains share one sample of origin, sequenced in a study of graft-versus-host responses after intestinal transplantation. Some clones are missing from TCRdb's copy, which holds only in-frame ones; the method was immunoSEQ multiplex PCR. In the table there are fewer than 75,000 clones, about 90% of which are singletons. This specimen was PBMCs, taken 26 days after transplant. The receptors originated from a human patient who received an intestinal transplant, so some T cells may come from the graft donor.

The rearrangement joins TRBV29-1 to TRBJ2-3; 14 bases map to TRBD2. V was pared by 7 bases and J by 3 bases, with 6 bases of the junction left unmatched. Germline loops: CDR1 SQVTM, CDR2 ANQGSEA. The CDR3 totals 15 residues. CDR3 in DNA: TGCAGCGCAGACGGGACTAGCGGGAGTACAGATACGCAGTATTTT. Translating gives CSADGTSGSTDTQYF.

J is TRBJ2-1 and V is TRBV5-8, with 9 bases aligning to TRBD2. V was pared by 4 bases and J by 8 bases, with 7 bases of the junction left unmatched. Per the germline V gene, CDR1 is SGHTS and CDR2 is YDEGEE. This CDR3 spans 14 amino acids. The CDR3 loop reads CASSERGDYDEQFF. The CDR3 bases are TGTGCCAGCAGCGAGCGGGGGGATTATGATGAGCAGTTCTTC.

This clone was seen a few times. This chain joins TRBV12-5 and TRBJ2-1; D may be TRBD1 (6 bases). This CDR3 spans 13 amino acids. The V and J ends lost 1 base and 5 bases respectively, with 6 bases between them. Germline V gives CDR1 LGHNT, CDR2 FRNRAP. This CDR3 is CASGLDRDNEQFF. The CDR3 coding sequence is TGTGCTAGTGGTTTGGACAGGGACAATGAGCAGTTCTTC.

With respect to this clone: A read error may account for a junction end that differs from germline. The chain recombines TRBV27 with TRBJ2-3; 9 nucleotides align to TRBD2. Germline CDR1 reads MNHEY; CDR2 reads SMNVEV (reference sequence). CDR3 length equals 15 residues. The CDR3 DNA sequence: TGTGTCAGCAGCTGGCGGGGGGGTCGCCCAGATACGCAGTATTTT. Protein: CVSSWRGGRPDTQYF.

The gene calls are TRBV9 and TRBJ2-5; D not resolved. TRBJ2-7 matches the DNA end more closely, so the J call is doubtful. Germline lookup yields CDR1 SGDLS and CDR2 YYNGEE. The CDR3 covers 15 residues. CDR3 amino acids: CASSVTDAVSYEQYF. The DNA for the CDR3 is TGTGCCAGCAGCGTAACCGACGCGGTGTCCTACGAGCAGTACTTC.

The gene calls are TRBV25-1 and TRBJ1-3; D perhaps matches TRBD1 (5 bases). V was pared by 1 base and J by 2 bases, with 12 bases between. CDR3 size: 16 residues. Germline CDR1 MGHDK, CDR2 SYGVNS. CDR3 DNA sequence: TGTGCCAGCAGTGAATGGTCGGGGGTTGCTGGAAACACCATATATTTT. Translated, it gives CASSEWSGVAGNTIYF.

This chain links TRBV5-1 with TRBJ2-7, with TRBD1 identical over 9 bases. In germline, CDR1 is SGHRS, CDR2 YFSETQ. The CDR3 consists of 14 residues. Germline trimming cut 2 bases from V and 5 bases from J; bases unmatched to any gene: 5. The chain's CDR3 is CASSLGTGSDEQYF. For the CDR3, the DNA is TGCGCCAGCAGCTTAGGGACAGGGTCCGACGAGCAGTACTTC. The full variable domain, in which reference TRBV5-1 and TRBJ2-7 provide the parts outside the CDR3, is KAGVTQTPRYLIKTRGQQVTLSCSPISGHRSVSWYQQTPGQGLQFLFEYFSETQRNKGNFPGRFSGRQFSNSRSEMNVSTLELGDSALYLCASSLGTGSDEQYFGPGTRLTVT.

The chain couples TRBV11-2 to TRBJ2-1; TRBD2 matches at 8 bases. CDR1 is SGHAT and CDR2 is FQNNGV in the germline V gene. The CDR3 is 17 residues long. Germline trimming cut 3 bases from V and 9 bases from J; bases unmatched to any gene: 16. In DNA, the CDR3 is TGTGCCAGCAGCTTCTGGACGGAGCGGGAGATCTCTAGTGAGCAGTTCTTC. It translates to CASSFWTEREISSEQFF.

The chain is built from TRBV9 and TRBJ2-3, with D possibly being TRBD2 (7 bases). Trimming left V 4 bases short and J 1 base short, with 19 bases between. Germline-derived CDR1 and CDR2 are SGDLS and YYNGEE. The CDR3 length is 17 residues. The CDR3 is CASSFSSGGLGTDTQYF. The CDR3 DNA reads TGTGCCAGCAGCTTTAGCTCGGGGGGCTTGGGCACAGATACGCAGTATTTT. The entire variable domain, with the rest obtained from reference TRBV9 and TRBJ2-3, is as follows: DSGVTQTPKHLITATGQRVTLRCSPRSGDLSVYWYQQSLDQGLQFLIQYYNGEERAKGNILERFSAQQFPDLHSELNLSSLELGDSALYFCASSFSSGGLGTDTQYFGPGTRLTVL.

This sequence joins TRBV28 and TRBJ2-3, with D possibly TRBD2 on 6 matching bases. The CDR3 spans 15 residues. The germline V gene encodes CDR1 MDHEN and CDR2 SYDVKM. V was trimmed by 3 bases and J by 4 bases, leaving 14 bases between them. CDR3 nucleotides: TGTGCCAGCAGTTTCGGGGCGCGGGAATCAGATACGCAGTATTTT. Translating gives CASSFGARESDTQYF. Together with reference TRBV28 and TRBJ2-3, the CDR3 gives the full variable domain: DVKVTQSSRYLVKRTGEKVFLECVQDMDHENMFWYRQDPGLGLRLIYFSYDVKMKEKGDIPEGYSVSREKKERFSLILESASTNQTSMYLCASSFGARESDTQYFGPGTRLTVL.

The chain has TRBV19 and TRBJ2-1; 8 bases are a match to TRBD2. This CDR3 spans 14 amino acids. V lost 10 bases, J lost 8 bases, and 13 bases stayed unmatched. The germline CDR1 and CDR2 sequences are LNHDA and SQIVND (reference sequence). In DNA form, the CDR3 reads TGTGCCACGACCCCGGGACTAGGATTACATGAGCAGTTCTTC. This codes for CATTPGLGLHEQFF.

This chain connects TRBV30 to TRBJ1-1; D remains unclear. The V gene's germline CDR1 is GTSNPN and CDR2 SVGIG (reference sequence). The CDR3 covers 13 residues. V lost 4 bases, J lost 3 bases, and 12 bases lay in between. CDR3 sequence reads: CAWNRGIDTEAFF. Written as DNA, the CDR3 is TGTGCCTGGAACCGGGGTATAGACACTGAAGCTTTCTTT.

The chain recombines TRBV25-1 with TRBJ2-1; TRBD2 agrees at 13 bases. The CDR3 is 16 amino acids. Trimming at V came to 1 base and at J to 8 bases, leaving 5 bases not matched to a gene. The germline CDR1 and CDR2 sequences are MGHDK and SYGVNS. This CDR3 reads CASSELLAGGLDEQFF. For the CDR3, the DNA is TGTGCCAGCAGTGAATTACTAGCGGGGGGGCTGGATGAGCAGTTCTTC.

The CDR3 reads CASSLPRTGAGNTIYF. The CDR3 DNA is TGTGCCAGCAGTTTACCAAGGACAGGGGCTGGAAACACCATATATTTT. This rearrangement joins TRBV28 to TRBJ1-3, with TRBD1 matching 9 bases. The CDR3 has 16 amino acids. V shed 2 bases and J 2 bases; nucleotides not matched to a gene: 4. Germline values: CDR1 MDHEN, CDR2 SYDVKM.

The chain links TRBV5-1 to TRBJ1-2, with D unresolved. V dropped 6 bases and J dropped 5 bases, with 17 bases sitting between them. Looked up from germline, CDR1 is SGHRS and CDR2 is YFSETQ. The CDR3 consists of 14 residues. The CDR3 DNA follows: TGCGCCAGCATGAGGGAAGAAGGAGATTATGGCTACACCTTC. It translates to CASMREEGDYGYTF. Combining the CDR3 with reference TRBV5-1 and TRBJ1-2 gives the whole variable domain KAGVTQTPRYLIKTRGQQVTLSCSPISGHRSVSWYQQTPGQGLQFLFEYFSETQRNKGNFPGRFSGRQFSNSRSEMNVSTLELGDSALYLCASMREEGDYGYTFGSGTRLTVV.

The chain is built from TRBV5-1 and TRBJ1-1; D perhaps matches TRBD1 (5 bases). CDR1 and CDR2 (germline): SGHRS, YFSETQ. There are 16 residues in the CDR3. The germline V and J ends were trimmed by 1 base and 3 bases, with 16 bases remaining between them. The CDR3 region has the DNA TGCGCCAGCAGCTTGAGCCCCCTCGCGGGGGACACTGAAGCTTTCTTT. This encodes CASSLSPLAGDTEAFF.

This clone was recorded once. V usage is TRBV7-9 and J usage is TRBJ1-4; TRBD1 matches at 10 bases. J lost 5 bases, V lost 4 bases, and 4 bases had no gene match. This CDR3 contains 15 residues. Germline CDR1 SEHNR, CDR2 FQNEAQ (reference sequence). The CDR3 DNA reads TGTGCCAGCAGCTCTGGGACAGGGGAGAATGAAAAACTGTTTTTT. This codes for CASSSGTGENEKLFF.

The count of this clone is one. The chain couples TRBV10-3 to TRBJ2-3; weak D call: TRBD2 (6 bases). There are 12 residues in the CDR3. CDR1 ENHRY and CDR2 SYGVKD come from the germline V gene. V was cut by 4 bases and J by 15 bases, with 17 bases left in between. CDR3 sequence: CAISASGEARYF. The CDR3 DNA reads as TGTGCCATCAGTGCCTCGGGGGAGGCTCGATATTTT.

This chain uses TRBV28 with TRBJ2-3, with 10 bases lining up with TRBD2. After removal of 1 base from V and 2 bases from J, the junction contained 6 bases not matched to a gene. Germline V CDR1 and CDR2: MDHEN, SYDVKM. The CDR3 contains 17 residues. Here the CDR3 reads CASSLYLSGGITDTQYF. The CDR3, as DNA: TGTGCCAGCAGTTTATACCTTAGCGGGGGGATCACAGATACGCAGTATTTT. Based on the CDR3 plus reference TRBV28 and TRBJ2-3, the full variable domain is DVKVTQSSRYLVKRTGEKVFLECVQDMDHENMFWYRQDPGLGLRLIYFSYDVKMKEKGDIPEGYSVSREKKERFSLILESASTNQTSMYLCASSLYLSGGITDTQYFGPGTRLTVL.

V usage is TRBV6-5 and J usage is TRBJ1-4; 9 nucleotides match TRBD1. The CDR3 length is 16 residues. The germline V gene encodes CDR1 MNHEY and CDR2 SVGAGI. J lost 8 bases, V lost 4 bases, and 11 bases had no gene match. CDR3 nucleotide sequence: TGTGCCAGCAGTTCTCAGACCGGGACAGGGAACGAAAAACTGTTTTTT. This codes for CASSSQTGTGNEKLFF.

This clone has a single count. The chain uses TRBV27 and TRBJ2-1; 8 bases align to TRBD1. CDR3 length: 14 residues. Germline values: CDR1 MNHEY, CDR2 SMNVEV (reference sequence). Germline trimming cut 4 bases from V and 7 bases from J; bases unmatched to any gene: 6. The CDR3 DNA reads as TGTGCCAGCAGTTGGACAGGGCCTGGTAATGAGCAGTTCTTC. This gives the protein CASSWTGPGNEQFF.

The genes are TRBV19 and TRBJ2-1; 8 bases fit TRBD2. J was trimmed by 5 bases and V by 1 base; bases with no gene match: 4. CDR3 length equals 15 residues. CDR1 and CDR2 from the germline V gene are LNHDA and SQIVND (reference sequence). The CDR3 loop reads CASSIGGGQNNEQFF. The CDR3 DNA follows: TGTGCCAGTAGTATAGGCGGGGGGCAGAACAATGAGCAGTTCTTC.

The rearrangement joins TRBV7-6 to TRBJ2-1, with 9 bases aligning to TRBD2. Germline CDR1 is SGHVS and CDR2 is FNYEAQ. The CDR3 has 18 residues. J was trimmed by 1 base and V by 3 bases; bases with no gene match: 10. As DNA, the CDR3 is TGTGCCAGCAGCTTGGCTAGCGGGGACCTGTCGTCCTACAATGAGCAGTTCTTC. It specifies CASSLASGDLSSYNEQFF. The full variable domain, rest sourced from reference TRBV7-6 and TRBJ2-1, is GAGVSQSPRYKVTKRGQDVALRCDPISGHVSLYWYRQALGQGPEFLTYFNYEAQQDKSGLPNDRFSAERPEGSISTLTIQRTEQRDSAMYRCASSLASGDLSSYNEQFFGPGTRLTVL.

V usage is TRBV5-8 and J usage is TRBJ2-1, with TRBD2 matching over 9 bases. With V trimmed by 1 base and J by 6 bases, 5 bases remained unmatched. The CDR3 is 15 amino acids. CDR1 is SGHTS and CDR2 is YDEGEE in the germline V gene. The CDR3 loop is CASSLFGTSSNEQFF. The CDR3 DNA reads as TGTGCCAGCAGCTTGTTTGGGACTAGCTCCAATGAGCAGTTCTTC. Together with reference TRBV5-8 and TRBJ2-1, the CDR3 gives the full variable domain: EAGVTQSPTHLIKTRGQQATLRCSPISGHTSVYWYQQALGLGLQFLLWYDEGEERNRGNFPPRFSGRQFPNYSSELNVNALELEDSALYLCASSLFGTSSNEQFFGPGTRLTVL.

V usage is TRBV19 and J usage is TRBJ1-3; 7 nucleotides align to TRBD1. V shed 5 bases and J 2 bases; nucleotides not matched to a gene: 6. This CDR3 has 15 residues. Germline CDR1 LNHDA, CDR2 SQIVND (reference sequence). CDR3 protein: CASSEAQGTGNTIYF. As DNA, the CDR3 is TGTGCCAGTAGTGAAGCACAGGGGACTGGAAACACCATATATTTT. Filled out from reference TRBV19 and TRBJ1-3, the complete variable domain reads DGGITQSPKYLFRKEGQNVTLSCEQNLNHDAMYWYRQDPGQGLRLIYYSQIVNDFQKGDIAEGYSVSREKKESFPLTVTSAQKNPTAFYLCASSEAQGTGNTIYFGEGSWLTVV.

This chain links TRBV25-1 with TRBJ1-2; tentative D call: TRBD1 (5 bases). The CDR3 length is 12 residues. Trimming stripped 6 bases from V and 7 bases from J, with 12 bases between. The germline V gene encodes CDR1 MGHDK and CDR2 SYGVNS. CDR3 sequence: CASSRGGGGYTF. In nucleotides, the CDR3 is TGTGCCAGCAGCCGCGGGGGTGGTGGCTACACCTTC.

This sequence joins TRBV7-2 and TRBJ2-7; a weak D match, TRBD1 (6 bases). V was cut by 6 bases and J by 0 bases, with 15 bases left in between. CDR1 is SGHTA and CDR2 is FQGNSA in the germline V gene. The CDR3 totals 15 residues. CDR3 loop: CASRRNRDPSYEQYF. The CDR3 DNA reads TGTGCCAGCAGGCGGAACAGGGACCCCTCCTACGAGCAGTACTTC.

This chain links TRBV6-1 with TRBJ1-2; 7 bases agree with TRBD1. The CDR3 is 17 amino acids. The J segment lost 2 bases and the V segment lost 2 bases, leaving 11 bases of the junction unmatched. Germline V gives CDR1 MNHNS, CDR2 SASEGT. In nucleotides, the CDR3 is TGTGCCAGCAGTGAACCCGACGGACAGGCGATAAACTATGGCTACACCTTC. The encoded protein is CASSEPDGQAINYGYTF.